Listed here are 6 T cell receptor beta chains from one sample, sequenced in a study of blood T cell repertoires in COVID-19. Produced via immunoSEQ multiplex PCR; TCRdb's table is partial and in-frame only. The sample carries 85,000 to 95,000 clones, around 87% recorded once. Specimen: peripheral blood. These receptors were collected from a human donor with acute or convalescent COVID-19. The donor label of this sample is uncertain.

J is TRBJ2-3 and V is TRBV6-5, with TRBD2 matching 9 bases. After removal of 2 bases from V and 7 bases from J, the junction contained 7 bases not matched to a gene. Per the germline V gene, CDR1 is MNHEY and CDR2 is SVGAGI. This CDR3 spans 15 amino acids. The DNA for the CDR3 is TGTGCCAGCAGTTACGGCGGGGGGGCCGAATATACGCAGTATTTT. It codes for CASSYGGGAEYTQYF.

This sequence joins TRBV11-3 and TRBJ2-3; 13 positions match TRBD2. The ends lost 4 bases at V and 5 bases at J; junction bases unmatched: 6. This CDR3 region has 16 residues. CDR1 and CDR2 from the germline V gene are SGHNT and YENEEA. The DNA of the CDR3 is TGTGCCAGCAGCTCGGGACTAGCGGGGTTGATAGATACGCAGTATTTT. As protein: CASSSGLAGLIDTQYF.

The chain employs TRBV5-6 and TRBJ1-2; maybe TRBD1 (5 bases). V was trimmed by 1 base and J by 0 bases, leaving 16 bases between them. Looked up from germline, CDR1 is SGHDT and CDR2 is YYEEEE. The CDR3 length is 17 residues. This CDR3 reads CASSLWSRDSANYGYTF. DNA for the CDR3: TGTGCCAGCAGCTTGTGGTCCAGGGACTCAGCTAACTATGGCTACACCTTC.

The chain carries TRBV19 and TRBJ1-2, with a weak D call TRBD1 (6 bases). The CDR3 runs 18 residues. With 6 bases removed from V and 2 bases from J, the gap between germline ends came to 25 bases. CDR1 is LNHDA, CDR2 SQIVND, per germline (reference sequence). The CDR3: CASRTPYPGHQNNYGYTF. CDR3 DNA sequence: TGTGCCAGTAGAACCCCCTACCCGGGACATCAAAACAACTATGGCTACACCTTC. Supplemented by reference TRBV19 and TRBJ1-2, the full variable domain reads DGGITQSPKYLFRKEGQNVTLSCEQNLNHDAMYWYRQDPGQGLRLIYYSQIVNDFQKGDIAEGYSVSREKKESFPLTVTSAQKNPTAFYLCASRTPYPGHQNNYGYTFGSGTRLTVV.

V is TRBV7-2 and J is TRBJ2-1; 10 bases are a match to TRBD1. Trimming removed 5 bases from V and 7 bases from J; junction bases left unmatched: 8. Looked up from germline, CDR1 is SGHTA and CDR2 is FQGNSA. The CDR3 consists of 15 residues. The CDR3 loop is CASSKPGQGWNEQFF. In DNA, the CDR3 is TGTGCCAGCAGCAAACCGGGACAGGGGTGGAATGAGCAGTTCTTC.

The chain has TRBV2 and TRBJ2-7; TRBD1 matches at 7 bases. V shed 6 bases, J shed 2 bases, and the junction held 7 bases outside the gene matches. Per the germline V gene, CDR1 is SNHLY and CDR2 is FYNNEI. The CDR3 runs to 14 residues. CDR3 DNA sequence: TGTGCCAGCAGGACCGACAGGGACCCCTACGAGCAGTACTTC. Amino acid sequence: CASRTDRDPYEQYF.